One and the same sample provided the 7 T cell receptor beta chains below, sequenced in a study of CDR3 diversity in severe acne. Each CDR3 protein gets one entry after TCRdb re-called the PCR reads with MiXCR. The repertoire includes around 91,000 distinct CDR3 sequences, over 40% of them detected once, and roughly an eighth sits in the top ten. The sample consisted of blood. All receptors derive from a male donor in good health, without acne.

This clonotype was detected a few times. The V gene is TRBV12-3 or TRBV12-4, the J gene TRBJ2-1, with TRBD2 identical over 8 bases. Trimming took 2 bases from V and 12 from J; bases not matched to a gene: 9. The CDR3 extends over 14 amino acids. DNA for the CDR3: TGTGCCAGCAGTTTAACAGCGGGAGTAGATACGCAGTTCTTC. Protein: CASSLTAGVDTQFF.

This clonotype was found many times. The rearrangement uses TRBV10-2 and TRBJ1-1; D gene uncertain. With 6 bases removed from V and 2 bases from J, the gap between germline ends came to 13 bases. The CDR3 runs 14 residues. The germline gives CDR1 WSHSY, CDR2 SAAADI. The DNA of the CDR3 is TGCGCCAGCAGGCCCGGGATGGCCAACACTGAAGCTTTCTTT. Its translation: CASRPGMANTEAFF.

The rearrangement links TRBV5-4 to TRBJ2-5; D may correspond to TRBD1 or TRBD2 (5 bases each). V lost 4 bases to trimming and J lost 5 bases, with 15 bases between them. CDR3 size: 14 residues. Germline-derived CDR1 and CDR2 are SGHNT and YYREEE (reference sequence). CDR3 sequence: CASSPGTISETQYF. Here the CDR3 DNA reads TGTGCCAGCAGCCCCGGGACCATCTCCGAGACCCAGTACTTC.

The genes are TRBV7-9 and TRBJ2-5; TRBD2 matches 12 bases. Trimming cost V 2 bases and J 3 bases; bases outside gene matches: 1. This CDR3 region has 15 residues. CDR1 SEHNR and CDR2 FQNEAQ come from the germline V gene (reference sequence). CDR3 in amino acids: CASSLLAGGKETQYF. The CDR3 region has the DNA TGTGCCAGCAGCTTACTAGCGGGAGGGAAAGAGACCCAGTACTTC. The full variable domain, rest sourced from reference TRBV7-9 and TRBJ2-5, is DTGVSQNPRHKITKRGQNVTFRCDPISEHNRLYWYRQTLGQGPEFLTYFQNEAQLEKSRLLSDRFSAERPKGSFSTLEIQRTEQGDSAMYLCASSLLAGGKETQYFGPGTRLLVL.

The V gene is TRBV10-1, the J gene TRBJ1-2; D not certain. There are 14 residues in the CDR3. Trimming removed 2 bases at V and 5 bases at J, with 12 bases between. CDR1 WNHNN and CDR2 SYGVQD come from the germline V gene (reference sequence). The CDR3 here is CASSERSPSYGYTF. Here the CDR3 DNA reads TGCGCCAGCAGTGAGCGCAGCCCCTCATATGGCTACACCTTC.

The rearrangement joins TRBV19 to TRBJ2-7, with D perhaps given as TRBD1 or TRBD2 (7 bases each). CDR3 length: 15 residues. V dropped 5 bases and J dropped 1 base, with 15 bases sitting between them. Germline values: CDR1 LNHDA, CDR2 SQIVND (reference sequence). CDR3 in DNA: TGTGCCAGTAGTCCAGCAGGGGGGGGTTCCTACGAGCAGTACTTC. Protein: CASSPAGGGSYEQYF.

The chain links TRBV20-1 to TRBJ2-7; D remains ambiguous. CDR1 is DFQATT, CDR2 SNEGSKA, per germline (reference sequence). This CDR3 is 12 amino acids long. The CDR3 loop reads CSTRTSAYEQYF. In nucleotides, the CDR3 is TGCAGCACCAGGACCAGCGCCTACGAGCAGTACTTC.